This entry describes one T cell receptor (beta chain). The antigen it binds to is not known. No base qualities exist here, and no much larger clone lies one base off it. The record originates from a study of blood T cell repertoires in COVID-19 (TCRdb year 2020). Describing the broader study: Samples from collaborators originated in the United States, Italy and Spain and spanned both the acute and convalescent phases of COVID-19. The samples were drawn from two sources: the first 160 participants of the ongoing ImmuneRACE study, and 1,000 to 1,500 subjects contributed by 6 global collaborators. The repertoires were made available in a free public database intended to serve as a resource for research on the immune response to SARS-CoV-2. Nearly every sample came with metadata listing a de-identified subject ID, COVID-19 status, age in years and sex. The material from the prospective study consisted of cDNA or gDNA derived from T cells, B-cell-depleted T cells, or PBMCs. The dataset comprised deeply sampled blood TCRbeta repertoires from subjects exposed to, actively infected with, or recovered from COVID-19. Where HLA class I and class II types were available, the types were taken from metadata supplied by the sample provider, not from assay-based typing. What the research found in general, with its limitations: How much clinical and demographic metadata was included differed by source and by participant, and the metadata was provided uncurated.

Collaborating institutions collected whole blood in K2EDTA tubes following their own protocols. For TCRbeta analysis, collaborator samples were shipped as frozen whole blood, as isolated PBMCs, or as DNA extracted from either sample type. The immunoSEQ Assay, a bias-controlled multiplex PCR, was used to amplify TCRbeta CDR3 regions from genomic DNA. Concerning the study's data processing: Within the assay, amplification of reference gene primers was used to estimate how many nucleated cells each sample contained. To quantify the absolute abundance of each unique TCRbeta CDR3 rearrangement, sequence reads were collapsed and filtered. For each sample, productive Simpson clonality was calculated as the square root of Simpson's diversity index across productive rearrangements. The clones in this table, taken by TCRdb from immuneACCESS, are in-frame only. Not every clone is retained; where verified, under half of the shortfall comes from an unresolved V gene, and the cause of the rest is unknown. V, J and clone size are taken as reported in that table, and D and trimming were inferred from the DNA itself. In this sample the table shows around 200,000 clones, about 80% of which occur a single time. The top ten clones comprise approximately 2.4% of the sample.

This TCR was sampled from a human donor with acute or convalescent COVID-19. The donor label of this sample is uncertain. Sample: peripheral blood.

The DNA sequence follows: TGTGCCAGCAGCTTAGGCAGGGTGGGCGCCGATGGCTACACCTTC. The resulting protein is CASSLGRVGADGYTF. This sequence uses TRBV7-2 and TRBJ1-2; TRBD1 might be the D gene, on 5 matching bases. Based on the germline V gene, the CDR1 and CDR2 sequences are SGHTA and FQGNSA. The CDR3 runs 15 amino acids, cysteine and phenylalanine included. Only CDR3 DNA remains: 45 bases, in frame from the first base. V is shortened by 1 base, J by 6 bases, and the region joining them spans 15 bases. The reference TRBV7-2 and TRBJ1-2 proteins fill in what lies around the CDR3, so the full variable domain reads GAGVSQSPSNKVTEKGKDVELRCDPISGHTALYWYRQSLGQGLEFLIYFQGNSAPDKSGLPSDRFSAERTGGSVSTLTIQRTQQEDSAVYLCASSLGRVGADGYTFGSGTRLTVV.